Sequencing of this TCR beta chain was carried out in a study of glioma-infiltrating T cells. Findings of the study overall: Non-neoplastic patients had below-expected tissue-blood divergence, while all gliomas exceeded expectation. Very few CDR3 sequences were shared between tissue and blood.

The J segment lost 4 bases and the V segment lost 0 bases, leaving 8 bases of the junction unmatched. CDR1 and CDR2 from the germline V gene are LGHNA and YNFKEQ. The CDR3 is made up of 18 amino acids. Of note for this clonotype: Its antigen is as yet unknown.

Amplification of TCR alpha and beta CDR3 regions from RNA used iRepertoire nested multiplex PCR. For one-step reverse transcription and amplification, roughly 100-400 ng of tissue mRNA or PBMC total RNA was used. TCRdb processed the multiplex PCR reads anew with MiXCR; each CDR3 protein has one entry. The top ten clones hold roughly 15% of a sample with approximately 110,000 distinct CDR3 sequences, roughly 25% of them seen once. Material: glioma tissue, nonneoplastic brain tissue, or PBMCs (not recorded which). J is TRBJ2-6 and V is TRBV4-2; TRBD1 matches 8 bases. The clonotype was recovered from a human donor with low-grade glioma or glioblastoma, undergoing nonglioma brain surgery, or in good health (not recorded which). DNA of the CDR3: TGTGCCAGCAGCCAAGATAGGCAGGGGGCGGGCGGGGCCAACGTCCTGACTTTC. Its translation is CASSQDRQGAGGANVLTF.